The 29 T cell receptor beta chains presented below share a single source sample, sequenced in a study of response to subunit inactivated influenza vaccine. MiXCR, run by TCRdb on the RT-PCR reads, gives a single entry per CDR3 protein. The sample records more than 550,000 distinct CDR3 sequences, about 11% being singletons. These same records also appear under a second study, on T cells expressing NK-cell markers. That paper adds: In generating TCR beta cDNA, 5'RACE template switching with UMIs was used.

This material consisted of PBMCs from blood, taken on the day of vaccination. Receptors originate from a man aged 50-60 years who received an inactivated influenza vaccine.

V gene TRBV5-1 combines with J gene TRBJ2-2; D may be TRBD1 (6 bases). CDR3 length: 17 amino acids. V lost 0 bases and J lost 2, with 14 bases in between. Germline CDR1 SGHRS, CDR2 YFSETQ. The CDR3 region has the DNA TGCGCCAGCAGCTTGGCAAGGGGGAATACAAACACCGGGGAGCTGTTTTTT. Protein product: CASSLARGNTNTGELFF.

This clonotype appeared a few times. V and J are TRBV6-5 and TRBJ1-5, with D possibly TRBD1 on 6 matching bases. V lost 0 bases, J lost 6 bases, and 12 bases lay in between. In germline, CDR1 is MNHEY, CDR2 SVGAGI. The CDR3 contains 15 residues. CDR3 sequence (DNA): TGTGCCAGCAGTTACTCGAGTAGGGGGGCTCAGCCCCAGCATTTT. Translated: CASSYSSRGAQPQHF.

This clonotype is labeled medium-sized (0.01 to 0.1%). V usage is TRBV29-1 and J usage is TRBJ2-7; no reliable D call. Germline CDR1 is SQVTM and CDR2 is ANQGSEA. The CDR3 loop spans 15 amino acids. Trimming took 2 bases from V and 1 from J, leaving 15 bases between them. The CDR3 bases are TGCAGCGTTGAAAGGGTAAGGGATAAGTCCTACGAGCAGTACTTC. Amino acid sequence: CSVERVRDKSYEQYF.

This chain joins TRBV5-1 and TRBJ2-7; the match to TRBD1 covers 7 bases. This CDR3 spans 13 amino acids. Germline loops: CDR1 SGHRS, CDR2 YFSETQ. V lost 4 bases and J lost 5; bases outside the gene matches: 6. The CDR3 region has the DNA TGCGCCAGCAGCCCGGACAGGATAAACGAGCAGTACTTC. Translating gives CASSPDRINEQYF.

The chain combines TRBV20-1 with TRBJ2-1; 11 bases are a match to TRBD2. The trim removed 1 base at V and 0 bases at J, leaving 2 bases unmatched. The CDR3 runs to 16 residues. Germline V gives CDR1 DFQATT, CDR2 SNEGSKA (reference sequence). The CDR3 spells CSARVAGGTSYNEQFF. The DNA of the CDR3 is TGCAGTGCTAGAGTAGCGGGAGGGACCTCCTACAATGAGCAGTTCTTC.

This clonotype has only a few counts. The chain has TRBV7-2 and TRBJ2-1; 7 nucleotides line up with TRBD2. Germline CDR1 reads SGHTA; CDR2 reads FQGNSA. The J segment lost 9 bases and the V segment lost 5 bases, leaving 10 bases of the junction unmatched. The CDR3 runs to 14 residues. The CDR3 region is CASSMTSMGGEQFF. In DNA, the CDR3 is TGTGCCAGCAGCATGACTAGCATGGGGGGTGAGCAGTTCTTC.

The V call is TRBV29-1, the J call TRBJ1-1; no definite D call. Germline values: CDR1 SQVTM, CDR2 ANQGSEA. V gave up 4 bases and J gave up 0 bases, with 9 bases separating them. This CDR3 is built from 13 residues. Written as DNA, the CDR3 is TGCAGCGTTGCCCCCCGGCTGAACACTGAAGCTTTCTTT. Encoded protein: CSVAPRLNTEAFF.

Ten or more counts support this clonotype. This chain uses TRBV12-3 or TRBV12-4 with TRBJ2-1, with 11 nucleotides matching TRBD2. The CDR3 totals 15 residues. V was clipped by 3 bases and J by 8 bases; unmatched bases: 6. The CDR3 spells CASSFSSGGRDEQFF. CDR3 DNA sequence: TGTGCCAGCAGTTTTTCTAGCGGGGGGCGGGATGAGCAGTTCTTC.

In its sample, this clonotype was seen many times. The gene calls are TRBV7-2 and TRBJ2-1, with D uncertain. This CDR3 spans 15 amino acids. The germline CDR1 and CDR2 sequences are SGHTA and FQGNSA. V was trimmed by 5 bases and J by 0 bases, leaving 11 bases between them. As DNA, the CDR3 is TGTGCCAGCAGCGTAACCAGAAGCTCCTACAATGAGCAGTTCTTC. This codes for CASSVTRSSYNEQFF.

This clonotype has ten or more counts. The CDR3 is CASSPGDRAYEQYF. The CDR3 DNA is TGCGCCAGCAGCCCCGGGGACAGGGCCTACGAGCAGTACTTC. This chain uses TRBV5-1 with TRBJ2-7; 9 bases are a match to TRBD1. Germline V lookup: CDR1 SGHRS, CDR2 YFSETQ. This CDR3 region has 14 residues. V was pared by 4 bases and J by 2 bases, with 4 bases of the junction left unmatched. The full variable domain, with the rest looked up from reference TRBV5-1 and TRBJ2-7, is KAGVTQTPRYLIKTRGQQVTLSCSPISGHRSVSWYQQTPGQGLQFLFEYFSETQRNKGNFPGRFSGRQFSNSRSEMNVSTLELGDSALYLCASSPGDRAYEQYFGPGTRLTVT.

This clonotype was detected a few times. CDR3 amino acids: CASSRPAGRTDTQYF. For the CDR3, the DNA is TGCGCCAGCAGCCGACCAGCGGGGCGCACAGATACGCAGTATTTT. This sequence joins TRBV5-1 and TRBJ2-3; 7 bases align to TRBD2. The germline CDR1 and CDR2 sequences are SGHRS and YFSETQ. CDR3 length: 15 amino acids. V shed 4 bases and J 1 base; nucleotides not matched to a gene: 6.

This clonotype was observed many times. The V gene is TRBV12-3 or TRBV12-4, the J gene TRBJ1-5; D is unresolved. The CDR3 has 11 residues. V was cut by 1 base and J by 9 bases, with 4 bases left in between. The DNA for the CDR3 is TGTGCCAGCAGTTTAGGCGGGCCCCAGCATTTT. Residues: CASSLGGPQHF.

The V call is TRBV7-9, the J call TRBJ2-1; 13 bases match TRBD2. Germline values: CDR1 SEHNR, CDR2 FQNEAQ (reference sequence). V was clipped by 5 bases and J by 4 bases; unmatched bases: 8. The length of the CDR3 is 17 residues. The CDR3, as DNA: TGTGCCAGCAGCGGAGGACTAGCGGGAGAAGCGTACAATGAGCAGTTCTTC. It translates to CASSGGLAGEAYNEQFF.

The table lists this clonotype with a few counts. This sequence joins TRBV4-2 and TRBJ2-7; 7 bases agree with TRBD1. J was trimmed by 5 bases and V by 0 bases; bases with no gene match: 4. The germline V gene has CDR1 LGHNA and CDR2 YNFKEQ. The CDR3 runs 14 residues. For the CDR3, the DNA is TGTGCCAGCAGCCAAGAGGCAGGGGGAAACGAGCAGTACTTC. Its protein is CASSQEAGGNEQYF.

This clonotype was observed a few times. In DNA, the CDR3 is TGTGCCAGCAGCCCCAGACTAGTAGCTAATGAAAAACTGTTTTTT. It yields the protein CASSPRLVANEKLFF. V is TRBV5-5 and J is TRBJ1-4; no clear D gene. The length of the CDR3 is 15 residues. The germline V and J ends were trimmed by 4 bases and 3 bases, with 13 bases remaining between them. CDR1 is SGHKS, CDR2 YYEKEE, per germline (reference sequence). Full variable domain (outside the CDR3, taken from reference TRBV5-5 and TRBJ1-4): DAGVTQSPTHLIKTRGQQVTLRCSPISGHKSVSWYQQVLGQGPQFIFQYYEKEERGRGNFPDRFSARQFPNYSSELNVNALLLGDSALYLCASSPRLVANEKLFFGSGTQLSVL.

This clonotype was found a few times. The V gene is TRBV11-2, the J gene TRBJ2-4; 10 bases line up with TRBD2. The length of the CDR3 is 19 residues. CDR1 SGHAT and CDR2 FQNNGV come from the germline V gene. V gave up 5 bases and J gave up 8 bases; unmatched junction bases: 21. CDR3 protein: CASSLIGGDSGGLQDIQYF. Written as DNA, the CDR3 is TGTGCCAGCAGCCTAATAGGTGGGGATAGCGGGGGGCTTCAGGACATTCAGTACTTC.

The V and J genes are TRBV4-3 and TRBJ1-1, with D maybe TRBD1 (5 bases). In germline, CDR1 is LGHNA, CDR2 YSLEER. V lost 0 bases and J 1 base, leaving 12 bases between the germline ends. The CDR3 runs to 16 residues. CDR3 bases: TGCGCCAGCAGCCAAGAGCTCGACAGACGGAACACTGAAGCTTTCTTT. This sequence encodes CASSQELDRRNTEAFF.

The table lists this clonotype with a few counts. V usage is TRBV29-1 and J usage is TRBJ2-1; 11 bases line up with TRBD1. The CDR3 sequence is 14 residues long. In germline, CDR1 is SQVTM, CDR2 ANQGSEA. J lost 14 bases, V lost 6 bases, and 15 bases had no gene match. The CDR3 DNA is TGCAGCGTCGACCCCGGGACAGGGGGACAGGTAAAGTTCTTC. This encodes CSVDPGTGGQVKFF.

CDR3 protein: CASRMVIGRANYEQYF. In nucleotides, the CDR3 is TGCGCCAGCAGAATGGTCATAGGGCGGGCGAACTACGAGCAGTACTTC. The J gene is TRBJ2-7, the V gene TRBV5-1, with D possibly matching TRBD2 (5 bases). The CDR3 extends over 16 amino acids. Trimming shortened V by 5 bases and J by 3 bases, and 21 bases separated the two germline ends. Germline V lookup: CDR1 SGHRS, CDR2 YFSETQ.

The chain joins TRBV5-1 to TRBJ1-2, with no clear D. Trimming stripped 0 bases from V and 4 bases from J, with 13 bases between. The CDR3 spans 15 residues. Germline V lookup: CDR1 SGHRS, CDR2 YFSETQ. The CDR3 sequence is CASSLDVRRPYGYTF. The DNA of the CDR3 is TGCGCCAGCAGCTTGGATGTCCGAAGACCCTATGGCTACACCTTC.

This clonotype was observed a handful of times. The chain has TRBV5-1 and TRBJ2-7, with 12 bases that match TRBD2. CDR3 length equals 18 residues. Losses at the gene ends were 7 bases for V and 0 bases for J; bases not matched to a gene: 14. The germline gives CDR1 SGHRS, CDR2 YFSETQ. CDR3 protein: CASGGPGTSGSNSYEQYF. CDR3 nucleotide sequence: TGCGCCAGCGGCGGCCCCGGGACTAGCGGGTCTAACTCCTACGAGCAGTACTTC.

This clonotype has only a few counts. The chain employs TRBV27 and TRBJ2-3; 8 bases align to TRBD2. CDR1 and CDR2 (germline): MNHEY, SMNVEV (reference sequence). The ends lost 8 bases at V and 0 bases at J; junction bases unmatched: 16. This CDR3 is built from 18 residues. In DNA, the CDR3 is TGTGCCAGCGCCTACAGGCAAGAGGCTAGCGGGAGCACAGATACGCAGTATTTT. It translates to CASAYRQEASGSTDTQYF.

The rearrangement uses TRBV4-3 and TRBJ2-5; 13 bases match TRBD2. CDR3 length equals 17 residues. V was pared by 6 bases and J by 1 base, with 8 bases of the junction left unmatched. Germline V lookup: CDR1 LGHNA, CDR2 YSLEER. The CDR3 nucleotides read TGCGCCAGCAGTCCGACCGGGACTAGCGGGACCCAAGAGACCCAGTACTTC. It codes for CASSPTGTSGTQETQYF.

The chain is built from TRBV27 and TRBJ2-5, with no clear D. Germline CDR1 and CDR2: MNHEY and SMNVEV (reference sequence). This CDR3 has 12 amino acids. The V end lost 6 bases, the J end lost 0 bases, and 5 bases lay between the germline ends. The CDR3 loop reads CASRPYQETQYF. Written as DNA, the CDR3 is TGTGCCAGCAGACCGTACCAAGAGACCCAGTACTTC.

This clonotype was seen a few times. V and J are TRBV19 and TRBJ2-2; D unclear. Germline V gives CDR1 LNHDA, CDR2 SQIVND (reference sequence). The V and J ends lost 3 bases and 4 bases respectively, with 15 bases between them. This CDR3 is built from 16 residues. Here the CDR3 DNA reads TGTGCCAGTAGTATTGGCCTAACCTCCCGCACCGGGGAGCTGTTTTTT. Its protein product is CASSIGLTSRTGELFF.

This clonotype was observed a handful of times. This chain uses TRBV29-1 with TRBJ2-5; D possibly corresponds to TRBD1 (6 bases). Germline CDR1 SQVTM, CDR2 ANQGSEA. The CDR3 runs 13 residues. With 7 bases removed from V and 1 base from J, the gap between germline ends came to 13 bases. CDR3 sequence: CSADRTAQETQYF. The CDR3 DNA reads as TGCAGCGCAGACAGGACGGCCCAAGAGACCCAGTACTTC.

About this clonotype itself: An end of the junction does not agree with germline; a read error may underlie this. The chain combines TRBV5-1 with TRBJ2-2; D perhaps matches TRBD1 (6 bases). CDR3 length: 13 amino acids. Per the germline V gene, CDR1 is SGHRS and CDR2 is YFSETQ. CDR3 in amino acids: CSSSFRGTGELFF. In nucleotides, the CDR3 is TGCTCCAGCAGCTTCAGGGGAACCGGGGAGCTGTTTTTT. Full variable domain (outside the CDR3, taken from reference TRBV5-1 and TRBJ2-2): KAGVTQTPRYLIKTRGQQVTLSCSPISGHRSVSWYQQTPGQGLQFLFEYFSETQRNKGNFPGRFSGRQFSNSRSEMNVSTLELGDSALYLCSSSFRGTGELFFGEGSRLTVL.

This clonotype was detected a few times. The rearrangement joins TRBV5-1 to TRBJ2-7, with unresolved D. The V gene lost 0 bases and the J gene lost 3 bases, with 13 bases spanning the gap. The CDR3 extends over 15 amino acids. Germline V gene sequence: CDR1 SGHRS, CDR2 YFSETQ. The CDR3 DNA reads TGCGCCAGCAGCTTGGCCTCAGCTGGTCTCTACGAGCAGTACTTC. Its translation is CASSLASAGLYEQYF.

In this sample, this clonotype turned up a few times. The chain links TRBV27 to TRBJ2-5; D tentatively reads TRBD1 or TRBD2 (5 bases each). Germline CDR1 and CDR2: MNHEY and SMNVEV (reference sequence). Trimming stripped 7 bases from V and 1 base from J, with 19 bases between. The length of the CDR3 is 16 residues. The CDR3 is CASKSGTLVPQETQYF. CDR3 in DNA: TGTGCCAGCAAATCCGGGACCCTGGTCCCCCAAGAGACCCAGTACTTC.